These 23 T cell receptor beta chains share one sample of origin, sequenced in a study of T cells in localized non-small cell lung cancer. Data came from immunoSEQ multiplex PCR; TCRdb stores just in-frame clones and leaves some out. The repertoire has about 1,500 clones, less than 30% of them found once; the top ten carry about 20%. The sample consisted of normal lung tissue next to the tumor, taken before any cancer treatment. The receptor set was obtained from an older male donor with stage I lung adenocarcinoma.

The chain recombines TRBV19 with TRBJ1-2; D not resolved. V was shortened by 7 bases and J by 4 bases, with 25 bases between the two germline ends. Germline V gene lookup returns CDR1 LNHDA and CDR2 SQIVND (reference sequence). This CDR3 is built from 17 residues. The CDR3 protein is CASTLTPGITSSYGYTF. The CDR3 coding sequence is TGTGCCAGTACCCTCACCCCGGGCATAACTTCTTCCTATGGCTACACCTTC.

V is TRBV12-5 and J is TRBJ1-1, with D unresolved. The CDR3 is 15 residues long. Germline CDR1 reads LGHNT; CDR2 reads FRNRAP. The DNA for the CDR3 is TGTGCCAGCACCCACCTGGGGTTCACGAACACTGAAGCTTTCTTT. This gives the protein CASTHLGFTNTEAFF.

V is TRBV19 and J is TRBJ1-2; possible D gene TRBD1, 5 bases. Germline CDR1 and CDR2: LNHDA and SQIVND (reference sequence). V dropped 5 bases and J dropped 0 bases, with 13 bases sitting between them. This CDR3 has 15 amino acids. The CDR3 region is CASSQGTATNYGYTF. The CDR3 region has the DNA TGTGCCAGTAGTCAAGGGACGGCGACTAACTATGGCTACACCTTC.

This clone occurred a few times. The chain has TRBV18 and TRBJ2-1; possible D gene TRBD2, 5 bases. Looked up from germline, CDR1 is KGHSH and CDR2 is LQKENI. The CDR3 runs 15 residues. Trimming cost V 1 base and J 3 bases, with 10 bases left between them. CDR3: CASSPQGGYYNEQFF. The DNA of the CDR3 is TGTGCCAGCTCACCACAGGGCGGGTACTACAATGAGCAGTTCTTC. Combining the CDR3 with reference TRBV18 and TRBJ2-1 gives the whole variable domain NAGVMQNPRHLVRRRGQEARLRCSPMKGHSHVYWYRQLPEEGLKFMVYLQKENIIDESGMPKERFSAEFPKEGPSILRIQQVVRGDSAAYFCASSPQGGYYNEQFFGPGTRLTVL.

By share, this clone ranks as large. The J gene is TRBJ1-1, the V gene TRBV7-2; D not certain. Trimming took 5 bases from V and 7 from J, leaving 14 bases between them. Germline V CDR1 and CDR2: SGHTA, FQGNSA. CDR3 length: 13 amino acids. The CDR3 loop is CASSPYSTGEAFF. CDR3 in DNA: TGTGCCAGCAGCCCCTACTCAACGGGTGAAGCTTTCTTT. The full variable domain, in which reference TRBV7-2 and TRBJ1-1 provide the parts outside the CDR3, is GAGVSQSPSNKVTEKGKDVELRCDPISGHTALYWYRQSLGQGLEFLIYFQGNSAPDKSGLPSDRFSAERTGGSVSTLTIQRTQQEDSAVYLCASSPYSTGEAFFGQGTRLTVV.

This clone is medium-sized by share. J is TRBJ2-7 and V is TRBV6-8; D remains unclear. CDR3 length equals 15 residues. V was cut by 7 bases and J by 2 bases, with 18 bases left in between. Per germline, CDR1 MNHGY and CDR2 SAAAGT. Written as DNA, the CDR3 is TGTGCCAGCACCGCAGACCCCGGCGGCGCCTACGAGCAGTACTTC. Its translation: CASTADPGGAYEQYF.

The chain uses TRBV19 and TRBJ1-4; D perhaps matches TRBD1 (5 bases). CDR3 length: 15 amino acids. V gave up 6 bases and J gave up 2 bases, with 13 bases separating them. The germline CDR1 and CDR2 sequences are LNHDA and SQIVND (reference sequence). The CDR3 DNA reads as TGTGCCAGTAGCCAGGGATCGGGGACTAATGAAAAACTGTTTTTT. This sequence encodes CASSQGSGTNEKLFF.

This clone was counted between two and nine times. This chain links TRBV6-8 with TRBJ1-2, with 9 bases lining up with TRBD1. CDR3 length: 14 amino acids. CDR1 and CDR2 from the germline V gene are MNHGY and SAAAGT. Germline trimming cut 7 bases from V and 8 bases from J; bases unmatched to any gene: 11. The CDR3 DNA sequence: TGTGCCAGCACCGGGGGACAGGGAGGGGAAGGCTACACCTTC. It specifies CASTGGQGGEGYTF.

The gene calls are TRBV18 and TRBJ1-4; 7 bases agree with TRBD1. Germline CDR1 KGHSH, CDR2 LQKENI. The CDR3 covers 17 residues. The V segment lost 6 bases and the J segment 2 bases; nucleotides outside the gene matches: 12. CDR3 sequence: CASSPKETGMTNEKLFF. In DNA, the CDR3 is TGTGCCAGCTCCCCCAAGGAGACAGGGATGACTAATGAAAAACTGTTTTTT.

This clone has more than one count but fewer than ten. This sequence joins TRBV7-6 and TRBJ1-1, with 7 bases fitting TRBD1. Germline V gives CDR1 SGHVS, CDR2 FNYEAQ. CDR3 size: 14 residues. The junction had 13 bases not matched to a gene; V was cut back by 5 bases and J by 10 bases. The CDR3: CASSPQTGRVGAFF. CDR3 DNA sequence: TGTGCCAGCAGCCCACAGACAGGGAGAGTCGGAGCTTTCTTT.

In its sample, this clone was seen once. The junction differs from germline at one of its ends, possibly a read error. The chain joins TRBV5-1 to TRBJ1-3, with TRBD1 as a possible D gene (6 bases). Per the germline V gene, CDR1 is SGHRS and CDR2 is YFSETQ. This CDR3 is built from 15 residues. CDR3 loop: CACSRGQPAGNTIYF. The DNA of the CDR3 is TGCGCCTGCAGCCGGGGGCAGCCGGCTGGAAACACCATATATTTT.

V is TRBV28 and J is TRBJ1-3; D not resolved. This CDR3 comprises 15 residues. V was clipped by 8 bases and J by 0 bases, with 14 bases between them. Germline CDR1 MDHEN, CDR2 SYDVKM. The CDR3 coding sequence is TGTGCCAGCTCCTCAAGGAGGGCCTCTGGAAACACCATATATTTT. This codes for CASSSRRASGNTIYF.

By its share, this clone is medium-sized (0.01 to 0.1%). The chain combines TRBV6-8 with TRBJ2-7, with 8 bases fitting TRBD1. The CDR3 is 15 residues long. Unmatched junction bases numbered 4, after V lost 0 bases and J lost 3 bases. Germline-derived CDR1 and CDR2 are MNHGY and SAAAGT. The CDR3 sequence is CASSYSGDRFYEQYF. The CDR3 DNA reads as TGTGCCAGCAGTTACTCGGGGGACAGGTTCTACGAGCAGTACTTC.

The chain uses TRBV11-3 and TRBJ1-1, with a possible D match to TRBD1 (6 bases). The germline V gene encodes CDR1 SGHNT and CDR2 YENEEA. This CDR3 region has 15 residues. The germline V and J ends were trimmed by 1 base and 4 bases, with 13 bases remaining between them. DNA of the CDR3: TGTGCCAGCAGCTTAGTTACAGGGAGGGTCACTGAAGCTTTCTTT. Translated, it gives CASSLVTGRVTEAFF.

This rearrangement joins TRBV29-1 to TRBJ2-1, with a possible D match to TRBD2 (5 bases). Germline CDR1 is SQVTM and CDR2 is ANQGSEA. Trimming removed 1 base from V and 0 bases from J, with 13 bases in between. This CDR3 region has 16 residues. The CDR3 spells CSVEGVAPSSYNEQFF. The CDR3 DNA is TGCAGCGTTGAAGGGGTAGCGCCGAGCTCCTACAATGAGCAGTTCTTC.

This clone was counted only a few times. The V and J genes are TRBV9 and TRBJ1-6, with 7 bases fitting TRBD1. The CDR3 runs 15 residues. CDR1 is SGDLS and CDR2 is YYNGEE in the germline V gene. J lost 9 bases, V lost 5 bases, and 11 bases had no gene match. In nucleotides, the CDR3 is TGTGCCAGCAGTTTGAGGGGGCAGGTGGGTTCACCCCTCCACTTT. Its translation is CASSLRGQVGSPLHF.

By sample fraction, this clone is medium-sized. The V and J genes are TRBV9 and TRBJ1-4, with D tentatively TRBD1 (6 bases). This CDR3 has 13 amino acids. Trimming took off 3 bases at V and 8 bases at J, with 11 bases between the two ends. The germline gives CDR1 SGDLS, CDR2 YYNGEE. DNA of the CDR3: TGTGCCAGCAGCGCAGGACAGACCGAAAAACTGTTTTTT. Translated: CASSAGQTEKLFF. The full variable domain, its missing parts supplied by reference TRBV9 and TRBJ1-4, is DSGVTQTPKHLITATGQRVTLRCSPRSGDLSVYWYQQSLDQGLQFLIQYYNGEERAKGNILERFSAQQFPDLHSELNLSSLELGDSALYFCASSAGQTEKLFFGSGTQLSVL.

CDR3 sequence reads: CASSIGEGDTQYF. Written as DNA, the CDR3 is TGTGCCAGTAGTATTGGGGAGGGGGATACGCAGTATTTT. V gene TRBV19 combines with J gene TRBJ2-3; 7 positions agree with TRBD2. Germline V CDR1 and CDR2: LNHDA, SQIVND (reference sequence). The ends lost 3 bases at V and 6 bases at J; junction bases unmatched: 3. The CDR3 extends over 13 amino acids. Full variable domain (missing parts from reference TRBV19 and TRBJ2-3): DGGITQSPKYLFRKEGQNVTLSCEQNLNHDAMYWYRQDPGQGLRLIYYSQIVNDFQKGDIAEGYSVSREKKESFPLTVTSAQKNPTAFYLCASSIGEGDTQYFGPGTRLTVL.

This clone has only a few counts. This chain uses TRBV15 with TRBJ2-2, with D unclear. The CDR3 covers 15 residues. The V gene's germline CDR1 is LNHNV and CDR2 YYDKDF (reference sequence). Between the trimmed V and J ends, which lost 2 bases and 3 bases, there was a span of 10 bases. The CDR3 DNA follows: TGTGCCACCAGCAGACGGAGTCCAGACACCGGGGAGCTGTTTTTT. Amino acids: CATSRRSPDTGELFF. Based on the CDR3 plus reference TRBV15 and TRBJ2-2, the full variable domain is DAMVIQNPRYQVTQFGKPVTLSCSQTLNHNVMYWYQQKSSQAPKLLFHYYDKDFNNEADTPDNFQSRRPNTSFCFLDIRSPGLGDTAMYLCATSRRSPDTGELFFGEGSRLTVL.

This clone is large. This chain uses TRBV19 with TRBJ2-3, with D tentatively TRBD2 (6 bases). With 5 bases removed from V and 0 bases from J, the gap between germline ends came to 18 bases. This CDR3 has 17 amino acids. In germline, CDR1 is LNHDA, CDR2 SQIVND (reference sequence). The CDR3 sequence: CASSPSISGGSTDTQYF. The DNA of the CDR3 is TGTGCCAGTAGTCCCTCGATTAGCGGAGGGAGCACAGATACGCAGTATTTT.

J is TRBJ2-2 and V is TRBV14; D may be TRBD2 (7 bases). The CDR3 has 18 residues. The V and J ends lost 0 bases and 3 bases respectively, with 17 bases between them. The germline CDR1 and CDR2 sequences are SGHDN and FVKESK. CDR3 in DNA: TGTGCCAGCAGCCAAGATTCGGGGCGGGGGCAAGACACCGGGGAGCTGTTTTTT. Amino acid sequence: CASSQDSGRGQDTGELFF.

This clone is large (0.1 to 1%) by share. The J gene is TRBJ2-2, the V gene TRBV9, with unresolved D. The CDR3 extends over 14 amino acids. V was clipped by 4 bases and J by 4 bases, with 11 bases between them. Germline loops: CDR1 SGDLS, CDR2 YYNGEE. The CDR3 is CASSPQLATGELFF. CDR3 in DNA: TGTGCCAGCAGCCCTCAGCTCGCCACCGGGGAGCTGTTTTTT.

This clone was observed a few times. V is TRBV12-2 and J is TRBJ2-3. TRBV12-2 counts as a pseudogene. The length of the CDR3 is 14 residues. The CDR3 sequence: CASASGPSTDTQYF. The CDR3 nucleotides read TGTGCTAGCGCATCGGGGCCAAGCACAGATACGCAGTATTTT.